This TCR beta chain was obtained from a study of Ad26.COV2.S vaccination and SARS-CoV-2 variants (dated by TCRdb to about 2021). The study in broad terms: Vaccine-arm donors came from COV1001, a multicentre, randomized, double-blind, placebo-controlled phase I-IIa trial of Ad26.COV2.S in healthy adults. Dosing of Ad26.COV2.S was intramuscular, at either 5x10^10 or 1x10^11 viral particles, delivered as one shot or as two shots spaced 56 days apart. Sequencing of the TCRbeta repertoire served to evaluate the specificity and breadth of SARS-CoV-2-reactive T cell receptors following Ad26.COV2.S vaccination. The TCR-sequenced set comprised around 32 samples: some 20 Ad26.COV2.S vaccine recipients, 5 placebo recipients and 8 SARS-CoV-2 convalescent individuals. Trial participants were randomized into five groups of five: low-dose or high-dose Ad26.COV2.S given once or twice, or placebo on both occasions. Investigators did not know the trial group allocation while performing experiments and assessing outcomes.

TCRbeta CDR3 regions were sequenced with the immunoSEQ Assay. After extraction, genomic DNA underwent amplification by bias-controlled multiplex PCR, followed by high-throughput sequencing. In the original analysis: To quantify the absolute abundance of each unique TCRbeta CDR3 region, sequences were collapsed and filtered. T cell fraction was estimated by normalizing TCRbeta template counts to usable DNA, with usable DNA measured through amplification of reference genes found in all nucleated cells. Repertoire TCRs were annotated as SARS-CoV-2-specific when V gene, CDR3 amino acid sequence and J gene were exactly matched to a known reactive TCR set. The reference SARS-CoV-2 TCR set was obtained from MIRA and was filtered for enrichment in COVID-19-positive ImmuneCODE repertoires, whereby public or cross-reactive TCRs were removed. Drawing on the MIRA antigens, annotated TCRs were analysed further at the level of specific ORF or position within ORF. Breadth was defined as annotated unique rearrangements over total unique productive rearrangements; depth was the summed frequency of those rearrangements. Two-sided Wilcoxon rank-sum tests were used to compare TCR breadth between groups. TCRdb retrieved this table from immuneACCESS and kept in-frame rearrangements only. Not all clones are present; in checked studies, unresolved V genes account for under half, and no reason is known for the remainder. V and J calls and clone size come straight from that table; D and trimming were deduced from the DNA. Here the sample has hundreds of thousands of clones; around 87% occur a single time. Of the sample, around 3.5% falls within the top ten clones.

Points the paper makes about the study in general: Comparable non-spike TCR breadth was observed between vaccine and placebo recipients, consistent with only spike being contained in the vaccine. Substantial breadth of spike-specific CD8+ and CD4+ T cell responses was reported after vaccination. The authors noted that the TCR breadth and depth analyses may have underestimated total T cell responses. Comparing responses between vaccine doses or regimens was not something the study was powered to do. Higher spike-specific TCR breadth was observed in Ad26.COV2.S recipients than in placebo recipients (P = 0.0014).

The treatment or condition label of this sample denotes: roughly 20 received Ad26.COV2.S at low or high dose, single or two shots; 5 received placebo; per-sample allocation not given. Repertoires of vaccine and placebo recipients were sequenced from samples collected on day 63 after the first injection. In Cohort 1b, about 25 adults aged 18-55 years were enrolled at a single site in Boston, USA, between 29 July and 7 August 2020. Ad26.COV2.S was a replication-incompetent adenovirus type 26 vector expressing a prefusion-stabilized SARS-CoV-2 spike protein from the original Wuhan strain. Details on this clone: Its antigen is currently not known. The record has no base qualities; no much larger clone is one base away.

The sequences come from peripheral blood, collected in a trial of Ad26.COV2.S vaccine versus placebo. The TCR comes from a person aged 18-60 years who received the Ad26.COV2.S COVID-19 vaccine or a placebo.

The nucleotide sequence is given as TGTGCCAGCCAGGAACAGGGGGTAAGGCAGTTCTTC. This is translated as CASQEQGVRQFF. Recombination joined TRBV12-3 or TRBV12-4 with TRBJ2-1; TRBD1 fits 8 bases in the junction. V lost 8 bases and J lost 12 bases, and the count of bases not matched to a germline gene is 9. The CDR3 starts with the cysteine, ends with the phenylalanine, and has 12 residues. Just CDR3 DNA is preserved here, 36 bases in frame from base 1.